The 11 T cell receptor beta chains reported below all come from one sample, sequenced in a study of radiation and T cells in renal cell carcinoma. TCRdb's table, derived via immunoSEQ multiplex PCR, lists solely in-frame clones and lacks some. The sample carries around 100,000 clones, more than 65% recorded once. Time point given: blood 4 weeks post-SBRT, at nephrectomy. Treatment specified: 15 Gy SBRT to primary tumor, nephrectomy 4 weeks later. Sequencing used blood, obtained from a patient whose treatment included radiotherapy and nephrectomy. These receptors originate from a man aged 60 to 69 with renal cell carcinoma.

The gene calls are TRBV6-5 and TRBJ1-5, with D maybe TRBD1 (6 bases). CDR3 length: 13 residues. Germline CDR1 is MNHEY and CDR2 is SVGAGI. Trimming removed 4 bases from V and 7 bases from J, with 11 bases in between. Written as DNA, the CDR3 is TGTGCCAGCAGTTCACAGGGAGGGCAGCCCCAGCATTTT. This gives the protein CASSSQGGQPQHF.

The genes are TRBV7-2 and TRBJ2-1, with D unresolved. Germline CDR1 reads SGHTA; CDR2 reads FQGNSA. CDR3 length: 13 residues. V was shortened by 3 bases and J by 0 bases, with 3 bases between the two germline ends. CDR3 residues: CASSFYSYNEQFF. In nucleotides, the CDR3 is TGTGCCAGCAGCTTCTACTCCTACAATGAGCAGTTCTTC. The full variable domain, completed using reference TRBV7-2 and TRBJ2-1, is GAGVSQSPSNKVTEKGKDVELRCDPISGHTALYWYRQSLGQGLEFLIYFQGNSAPDKSGLPSDRFSAERTGGSVSTLTIQRTQQEDSAVYLCASSFYSYNEQFFGPGTRLTVL.

The chain carries TRBV7-9 and TRBJ2-2, with a possible D match to TRBD1 (6 bases). Trimming took 5 bases from V and 4 from J, leaving 8 bases between them. Germline CDR1 is SEHNR and CDR2 is FQNEAQ (reference sequence). The CDR3 is 13 residues long. CDR3 DNA: TGTGCCAGCAGCCGGGACATCACCGGGGAGCTGTTTTTT. Translated, it gives CASSRDITGELFF.

The chain carries TRBV28 and TRBJ1-2; 7 nucleotides align to TRBD1. The J segment lost 6 bases and the V segment lost 4 bases, leaving 2 bases of the junction unmatched. Looked up from germline, CDR1 is MDHEN and CDR2 is SYDVKM. The CDR3 is 12 amino acids. The CDR3 bases are TGTGCCAGCAGTTCAGGGGGAAATGGCTACACCTTC. It yields the protein CASSSGGNGYTF.

This sequence joins TRBV5-1 and TRBJ2-2, with D perhaps TRBD1 (5 bases). Between the trimmed V and J ends, which lost 2 bases and 5 bases, there was a span of 10 bases. The CDR3 totals 14 residues. From germline, CDR1 is SGHRS and CDR2 YFSETQ. CDR3 sequence: CASSLGARTGELFF. The CDR3 DNA reads TGCGCCAGCAGCTTAGGGGCGCGGACCGGGGAGCTGTTTTTT.

The chain couples TRBV27 to TRBJ2-7; TRBD2 matches at 7 bases. J lost 3 bases, V lost 1 base, and 0 bases had no gene match. Germline loops: CDR1 MNHEY, CDR2 SMNVEV (reference sequence). The length of the CDR3 is 13 residues. CDR3 protein: CASSLWGGYEQYF. DNA for the CDR3: TGTGCCAGCAGTTTATGGGGGGGCTACGAGCAGTACTTC.

This clone was recorded only once. This chain joins TRBV28 and TRBJ2-7, with D possibly TRBD2 on 6 matching bases. The CDR3 is made up of 15 amino acids. Trimming removed 1 base from V and 0 bases from J, with 10 bases in between. Germline V lookup: CDR1 MDHEN, CDR2 SYDVKM. CDR3 amino acids: CASSLSPGASYEQYF. DNA for the CDR3: TGTGCCAGCAGTTTATCACCGGGAGCCTCCTACGAGCAGTACTTC.

This clone is a singleton in its sample. The CDR3 protein is CASWGRGTEAFF. For the CDR3, the DNA is TGTGCCAGCTGGGGGAGGGGCACTGAAGCTTTCTTT. The chain couples TRBV28 to TRBJ1-1, with TRBD1 as a possible D gene (5 bases). The CDR3 contains 12 residues. The germline V gene has CDR1 MDHEN and CDR2 SYDVKM. V lost 8 bases to trimming and J lost 4 bases, with 11 bases between them.

The J gene is TRBJ2-7, the V gene TRBV28; 9 bases map to TRBD1. Germline V lookup: CDR1 MDHEN, CDR2 SYDVKM. This CDR3 contains 14 residues. The ends lost 3 bases at V and 3 bases at J; junction bases unmatched: 3. In nucleotides, the CDR3 is TGTGCCAGCAGTTTTTTGGACAGGGGCTACGAGCAGTACTTC. This sequence encodes CASSFLDRGYEQYF.

This clone was seen more than once but under ten times. This chain connects TRBV19 to TRBJ1-3; D gene ambiguous. This CDR3 is 14 amino acids long. Deletions cut 8 bases from V and 3 bases from J, with 14 bases between. Per the germline V gene, CDR1 is LNHDA and CDR2 is SQIVND (reference sequence). CDR3 sequence: CASGPRGVGNTIYF. In DNA, the CDR3 is TGTGCCAGTGGCCCCCGGGGTGTTGGAAACACCATATATTTT. The entire variable domain, with the rest obtained from reference TRBV19 and TRBJ1-3, is as follows: DGGITQSPKYLFRKEGQNVTLSCEQNLNHDAMYWYRQDPGQGLRLIYYSQIVNDFQKGDIAEGYSVSREKKESFPLTVTSAQKNPTAFYLCASGPRGVGNTIYFGEGSWLTVV.

V gene TRBV10-1 combines with J gene TRBJ2-3, with D possibly TRBD1 on 6 matching bases. The ends were cut back, 3 bases at V and 3 bases at J, with 10 bases in the middle. CDR3 length equals 14 residues. Germline V gene data show CDR1 as WNHNN and CDR2 as SYGVQD (reference sequence). The CDR3 loop reads CASSDGRGTDTQYF. CDR3 bases: TGCGCCAGCAGTGATGGCAGGGGAACAGATACGCAGTATTTT.